This TCR beta chain was identified during a study of T cell responses to AZD1222 COVID-19 vaccine. With 0 bases clipped from V and 7 bases from J, the junction kept 8 bases outside the gene matches. The CDR3 loop spans 15 amino acids. The germline CDR1 and CDR2 sequences are LGHNA and YNFKEQ. Findings of the study overall: Dominant CD4 TCR responses targeted spike regions 160-218 and 743-854. Repertoires in all cases were sampled only once the peak T cell response had passed. Seropositive AZD1222 recipients at baseline numbered only 5 or 6. Clonal diversity was possibly underestimated; the donors were predominantly white British and more often female.

The method was immunoSEQ multiplex PCR; TCRdb's version includes in-frame clones alone and lacks a portion of them. This sample has more than 150,000 clones, with around 89% found just once. A word on this clone: Its antigen is not identified.

The sequenced sample was peripheral blood, obtained 28 days after the second AZD1222 dose. The chain links TRBV4-2 to TRBJ1-1; TRBD1 aligns across 7 bases. The sequence was collected from an adult who received the AZD1222 COVID-19 vaccine. The chain's CDR3 is CASSQEGGTEFEAFF. The DNA of the CDR3 is TGTGCCAGCAGCCAAGAGGGAGGGACAGAGTTTGAAGCTTTCTTT.